This T cell receptor beta chain was obtained from a study of shared clonotypes between healthy human individuals. Among the unsorted PBMC samples, replicate PCRs used roughly 300 ng DNA, approximately 30,000 T cell genomes. This table comes from immunoSEQ multiplex PCR, and its TCRdb copy is limited to in-frame clones, with some not included. The table has 550,000 to 600,000 clones, roughly four fifths seen once. CDR3 length: 16 amino acids. Germline V gives CDR1 MDHEN, CDR2 SYDVKM. V gave up 3 bases and J gave up 3 bases; unmatched junction bases: 3. J is TRBJ2-1 and V is TRBV28; 12 bases fit TRBD2. The receptor comes from a woman aged 35 to 49 in good health. Some clones in this sample may be carry-over from other donors' samples. Source material: PBMCs. This CDR3 is CASSFGLAGIYNEQFF. For the CDR3, the DNA is TGTGCCAGCAGTTTCGGACTAGCGGGAATCTACAATGAGCAGTTCTTC. The full variable domain, rest sourced from reference TRBV28 and TRBJ2-1, is DVKVTQSSRYLVKRTGEKVFLECVQDMDHENMFWYRQDPGLGLRLIYFSYDVKMKEKGDIPEGYSVSREKKERFSLILESASTNQTSMYLCASSFGLAGIYNEQFFGPGTRLTVL.